These 30 T cell receptor beta chains came from one sample sequenced in a study of blood T cells in healthy people across ages. Through a sample-barcoded 5' primer and a J-beta primer mix, a second PCR was run for roughly 7 to 11 cycles. TCRdb reprocessed the 5' RACE reads via MiXCR and lists one record per CDR3 protein. The table has just under 750,000 distinct CDR3 sequences, 22% seen once. Sequenced sample: blood. The receptor set was obtained from a man in his 70s in good health.

The chain links TRBV13 to TRBJ2-5; the D is unclear. The CDR3 totals 14 residues. From germline, CDR1 is PRHDT and CDR2 FYEKMQ (reference sequence). V shed 6 bases and J shed 1 base, with 12 bases lying between them. CDR3 sequence (DNA): TGTGCCAGCAGACACTCCAACGCCCAAGAGACCCAGTACTTC. The encoded protein is CASRHSNAQETQYF.

The J gene is TRBJ1-2, the V gene TRBV20-1; perhaps TRBD1 as D (5 bases). The germline V gene encodes CDR1 DFQATT and CDR2 SNEGSKA (reference sequence). V shed 0 bases and J shed 0 bases, with 11 bases lying between them. CDR3 length equals 15 residues. CDR3 bases: TGCAGTGCTAGAGATGACACAGGATCTAACTATGGCTACACCTTC. It specifies CSARDDTGSNYGYTF.

The V and J genes are TRBV7-2 and TRBJ1-1; D is undetermined. Trimming cost V 2 bases and J 11 bases, with 21 bases left between them. From germline, CDR1 is SGHTA and CDR2 FQGNSA. There are 15 residues in the CDR3. The CDR3 coding sequence is TGTGCCAGCAGCTTACAAATGGGAGGGCCCCGAGGGGCTTTCTTT. Its translation: CASSLQMGGPRGAFF.

This clonotype was seen more than once but under ten times. A read error may be the cause here, since a much bigger clone is one base away. The V and J genes are TRBV6-1 and TRBJ2-7; weak D call: TRBD2 (6 bases). Germline V gene lookup returns CDR1 MNHNS and CDR2 SASEGT. CDR3 length equals 14 residues. V was cut by 11 bases and J by 0 bases, with 17 bases left in between. Here the CDR3 reads CACNHGGTSYEQYF. CDR3 DNA: TGTGCCTGCAATCACGGAGGGACCTCCTACGAGCAGTACTTC.

The chain uses TRBV3-1 and TRBJ1-1; D is unresolved. V was cut by 4 bases and J by 1 base, with 10 bases left in between. The CDR3 consists of 14 residues. Germline assignment: CDR1 LGHDT and CDR2 YNNKEL (reference sequence). CDR3 sequence reads: CASSRLFGNTEAFF. The CDR3 DNA sequence: TGTGCCAGCAGCCGGCTCTTTGGGAACACTGAAGCTTTCTTT. Full variable domain (missing parts from reference TRBV3-1 and TRBJ1-1): DTAVSQTPKYLVTQMGNDKSIKCEQNLGHDTMYWYKQDSKKFLKIMFSYNNKELIINETVPNRFSPKSPDKAHLNLHINSLELGDSAVYFCASSRLFGNTEAFFGQGTRLTVV.

The chain recombines TRBV6-6 with TRBJ2-7, with a possible D match to TRBD2 (5 bases). Trimming took 6 bases from V and 2 from J, leaving 14 bases between them. Germline CDR1 reads MNHNY; CDR2 reads SVGAGI (reference sequence). CDR3 length: 14 residues. The CDR3: CASSSTGITYEQYV. The CDR3 nucleotides read TGTGCCAGCAGCTCCACGGGGATAACCTACGAGCAGTACGTC.

This clonotype came up a few times. This chain uses TRBV6-6 with TRBJ2-3, with D possibly being TRBD2 (5 bases). Trimming left V 11 bases short and J 3 bases short, with 15 bases between. Germline values: CDR1 MNHNY, CDR2 SVGAGI (reference sequence). The CDR3 loop spans 13 amino acids. The CDR3 nucleotides read TGTGCCGGAAAGGGAGTGGTGACAGATACGCAGTATTTT. Encoded protein: CAGKGVVTDTQYF.

With respect to this clonotype: It may be a read error: a sequence one base away is much more abundant. The chain combines TRBV12-3 or TRBV12-4 with TRBJ2-5; 9 bases fit TRBD1. The end of the DNA is better explained by TRBJ2-7, so the J call may be wrong. The CDR3 extends over 14 amino acids. The CDR3 loop is CASSSMGQGGEQYF. As DNA, the CDR3 is TGTGCCAGCAGTTCAATGGGACAGGGAGGCGAGCAGTACTTC.

This chain joins TRBV20-1 and TRBJ2-7; possible D gene TRBD2, 6 bases. Trimming shortened V by 4 bases and J by 2 bases, and 15 bases separated the two germline ends. This CDR3 is 14 amino acids long. Germline V gene data show CDR1 as DFQATT and CDR2 as SNEGSKA (reference sequence). The CDR3 spells CSATLGGFAYEQYF. CDR3 sequence (DNA): TGCAGTGCTACCCTTGGAGGGTTTGCCTACGAGCAGTACTTC.

This clonotype has only a few counts. The chain has TRBV10-3 and TRBJ1-1, with TRBD1 as a possible D gene (6 bases). V was shortened by 7 bases and J by 4 bases, with 16 bases between the two germline ends. Germline V CDR1 and CDR2: ENHRY, SYGVKD. This CDR3 is 14 amino acids long. Written as DNA, the CDR3 is TGTGCCATCACCCTCGGACAGCTCGGCACTGAAGCTTTCTTT. Its translation: CAITLGQLGTEAFF.

This sequence joins TRBV11-2 and TRBJ1-4, with a tentative D call TRBD1 (5 bases). The CDR3 runs to 15 residues. V was pared by 5 bases and J by 11 bases, with 21 bases between. Germline assignment: CDR1 SGHAT and CDR2 FQNNGV. In DNA, the CDR3 is TGTGCCAGCAGCATCGAAGGGTCCGGCCGGGGGAAACTGTTTTTT. Protein sequence: CASSIEGSGRGKLFF.

A note on this clonotype: One end of the junction does not line up with germline, which may come from a read error. V is TRBV12-3 or TRBV12-4 and J is TRBJ2-5; maybe TRBD2 (5 bases). This CDR3 comprises 12 residues. CDR3 DNA: TGTGCCAGCAGCCGAACAGCGGCTGAGATCTTCTTC. This encodes CASSRTAAEIFF.

The genes are TRBV5-1 and TRBJ2-3; D not certain. V was shortened by 0 bases and J by 3 bases, with 14 bases between the two germline ends. This CDR3 comprises 16 residues. In germline, CDR1 is SGHRS, CDR2 YFSETQ. The DNA of the CDR3 is TGCGCCAGCAGCTTGGAGGGCAGGATAAGAACAGATACGCAGTATTTT. Translating gives CASSLEGRIRTDTQYF.

This clonotype was seen a handful of times. This chain links TRBV6-1 with TRBJ2-2; 8 nucleotides agree with TRBD2. V was clipped by 2 bases and J by 6 bases; unmatched bases: 5. The CDR3 is 15 amino acids. Germline values: CDR1 MNHNS, CDR2 SASEGT. The CDR3, as DNA: TGTGCCAGCAGTGAACGACGGCGGGAGGCCGGGGAGCTGTTTTTT. Its translation is CASSERRREAGELFF.

In this sample, this clonotype turned up a few times. V gene TRBV4-3 combines with J gene TRBJ2-3; 7 positions match TRBD2. This CDR3 comprises 18 residues. Trimming cost V 0 bases and J 4 bases; bases outside gene matches: 13. The germline V gene has CDR1 LGHNA and CDR2 YSLEER. This CDR3 is CASSQEEANGRRADTQYF. For the CDR3, the DNA is TGCGCCAGCAGCCAAGAAGAAGCTAACGGGAGGAGGGCAGATACGCAGTATTTT.

This chain uses TRBV24-1 with TRBJ2-5; D perhaps matches TRBD2 (5 bases). This CDR3 has 14 amino acids. Trimming pared 5 bases from V and 3 bases from J, leaving 12 bases between. The germline V gene has CDR1 KGHDR and CDR2 SFDVKD. CDR3 DNA sequence: TGTGCCACCAGTGCGGTAGCGCCAGAAGAGACCCAGTACTTC. Its translation: CATSAVAPEETQYF.

The table lists this clonotype with many counts. This chain joins TRBV6-2 or TRBV6-3 and TRBJ1-2, with unresolved D. V was pared by 8 bases and J by 11 bases, with 12 bases between. In germline, CDR1 is MNHEY, CDR2 SVGEGT. This CDR3 is built from 10 residues. CDR3 bases: TGTGCCAGCGGTGACCGGAGATACACCTTC. It translates to CASGDRRYTF.

The chain joins TRBV27 to TRBJ1-4, with D unresolved. Germline-derived CDR1 and CDR2 are MNHEY and SMNVEV (reference sequence). The CDR3 is made up of 17 amino acids. Deletions cut 6 bases from V and 0 bases from J, with 17 bases between. Here the CDR3 reads CASSPQFYGSTNEKLFF. The DNA for the CDR3 is TGTGCCAGCAGCCCCCAGTTTTACGGTTCAACTAATGAAAAACTGTTTTTT.

The chain has TRBV4-2 and TRBJ2-1; D is perhaps TRBD1 (5 bases). Germline V gene data show CDR1 as LGHNA and CDR2 as YNFKEQ. Trimming shortened V by 0 bases and J by 4 bases, and 16 bases separated the two germline ends. There are 17 residues in the CDR3. The CDR3 DNA reads as TGTGCCAGCAGCCAAGATGGGGCGGCCGCCTTTTACAATGAGCAGTTCTTC. Translating gives CASSQDGAAAFYNEQFF.

This clonotype was counted a few times. This chain links TRBV2 with TRBJ2-3; 11 nucleotides agree with TRBD2. The V gene end was trimmed by 3 bases and the J gene end by 1 base; junction bases not matched to a gene: 6. Germline V CDR1 and CDR2: SNHLY, FYNNEI. The CDR3 has 17 amino acids. CDR3 loop: CASSEGATSGGTDTQYF. CDR3 coding DNA: TGTGCCAGCAGTGAGGGGGCGACTAGCGGGGGCACAGATACGCAGTATTTT. Full variable domain (rest looked up from reference TRBV2 and TRBJ2-3): EPEVTQTPSHQVTQMGQEVILRCVPISNHLYFYWYRQILGQKVEFLVSFYNNEISEKSEIFDDQFSVERPDGSNFTLKIRSTKLEDSAMYFCASSEGATSGGTDTQYFGPGTRLTVL.

V gene TRBV7-3 combines with J gene TRBJ2-4, with D perhaps being TRBD1 or TRBD2 (5 bases each). The ends were cut back, 5 bases at V and 5 bases at J, with 13 bases in the middle. The CDR3 sequence is 14 residues long. CDR1 and CDR2 (germline): SGHTA, FQGTGA. The CDR3 DNA reads as TGTGCCAGCAGCCCAGGTGGGGACCAAAACATTCAGTACTTC. Residues: CASSPGGDQNIQYF.

This clonotype was seen ten or more times. V usage is TRBV29-1 and J usage is TRBJ1-2; D unclear. The V gene's germline CDR1 is SQVTM and CDR2 ANQGSEA. The ends were cut back, 3 bases at V and 2 bases at J, with 7 bases in the middle. CDR3 length equals 12 residues. CDR3 in DNA: TGCAGCGTTGAGGAACGGAACTATGGCTACACCTTC. This sequence encodes CSVEERNYGYTF.

This clonotype has more than one count but fewer than ten. The V and J genes are TRBV4-3 and TRBJ1-1, with a possible D match to TRBD1 (5 bases). From germline, CDR1 is LGHNA and CDR2 YSLEER. This CDR3 contains 16 residues. The V gene lost 0 bases and the J gene lost 4 bases, with 15 bases spanning the gap. In DNA, the CDR3 is TGCGCCAGCAGCCAAGATCAGTCAGGGCCGGGCACTGAAGCTTTCTTT. This codes for CASSQDQSGPGTEAFF.

CDR3 DNA: TGTGCCAGCAGCTTAGCGCGGGCTAGCGGAAGGGCAGATACGCAGTATTTT. This translates into CASSLARASGRADTQYF. J is TRBJ2-3 and V is TRBV7-2, with 7 positions matching TRBD2. With V trimmed by 0 bases and J by 4 bases, 10 bases remained unmatched. Germline V gives CDR1 SGHTA, CDR2 FQGNSA. The CDR3 has 17 amino acids.

The chain employs TRBV6-5 and TRBJ2-7; D is possibly TRBD2 (5 bases). The length of the CDR3 is 13 residues. V was shortened by 0 bases and J by 7 bases, with 10 bases between the two germline ends. Germline CDR1 reads MNHEY; CDR2 reads SVGAGI. For the CDR3, the DNA is TGTGCCAGCAGTTACTCCCCCACGGGGGAGCAGTACTTC. Translated: CASSYSPTGEQYF.

This clonotype was detected a few times. A much larger clone lies a single base off, so this may be a read error. V usage is TRBV7-9 and J usage is TRBJ1-4; unclear D gene. The CDR3 spans 12 residues. Germline V gives CDR1 SEHNR, CDR2 FQNEAQ (reference sequence). Here the CDR3 DNA reads TGTGCCGGCAGCCCGGAACGTGGGAAACTGTTTTTT. It specifies CAGSPERGKLFF.

This clonotype was seen a few times. DNA for the CDR3: TGTGCCATCAGTGACCCCCGGGACAGGGAAGCTAACTATGGCTACACCTTC. Its protein is CAISDPRDREANYGYTF. The J gene is TRBJ1-2, the V gene TRBV10-3, with 9 bases fitting TRBD1. Germline CDR1 reads ENHRY; CDR2 reads SYGVKD. Trimming cost V 3 bases and J 0 bases; bases outside gene matches: 8. The CDR3 is 17 residues long.

The chain employs TRBV7-9 and TRBJ2-7; the D gene is possibly TRBD1 (6 bases). Trimming pared 5 bases from V and 6 bases from J, leaving 11 bases between. The CDR3 sequence is 12 residues long. From germline, CDR1 is SEHNR and CDR2 FQNEAQ (reference sequence). The CDR3 is CASSINRVEQYF. DNA for the CDR3: TGTGCCAGCAGCATTAACAGGGTCGAGCAGTACTTC.

The sample holds many counts of this clonotype. The V and J genes are TRBV20-1 and TRBJ1-1, with D perhaps matching TRBD1 (5 bases). V shed 4 bases and J shed 8 bases, with 11 bases lying between them. The length of the CDR3 is 11 residues. Germline lookup yields CDR1 DFQATT and CDR2 SNEGSKA (reference sequence). The CDR3 DNA reads as TGCAGTGCTATAGAGGGGAGGGAAGCTTTCTTT. Amino acid sequence: CSAIEGREAFF.

In the case of this clonotype: Compared with germline, one end of the junction differs, possibly owing to a read error. The gene calls are TRBV7-2 and TRBJ1-4, with D unresolved. The length of the CDR3 is 14 residues. Germline V lookup: CDR1 SGHTA, CDR2 FQGNSA. The CDR3 here is CASSSKATHEKLFF. In DNA, the CDR3 is TGTGCCAGCAGCTCGAAGGCAACTCATGAAAAACTGTTTTTT.